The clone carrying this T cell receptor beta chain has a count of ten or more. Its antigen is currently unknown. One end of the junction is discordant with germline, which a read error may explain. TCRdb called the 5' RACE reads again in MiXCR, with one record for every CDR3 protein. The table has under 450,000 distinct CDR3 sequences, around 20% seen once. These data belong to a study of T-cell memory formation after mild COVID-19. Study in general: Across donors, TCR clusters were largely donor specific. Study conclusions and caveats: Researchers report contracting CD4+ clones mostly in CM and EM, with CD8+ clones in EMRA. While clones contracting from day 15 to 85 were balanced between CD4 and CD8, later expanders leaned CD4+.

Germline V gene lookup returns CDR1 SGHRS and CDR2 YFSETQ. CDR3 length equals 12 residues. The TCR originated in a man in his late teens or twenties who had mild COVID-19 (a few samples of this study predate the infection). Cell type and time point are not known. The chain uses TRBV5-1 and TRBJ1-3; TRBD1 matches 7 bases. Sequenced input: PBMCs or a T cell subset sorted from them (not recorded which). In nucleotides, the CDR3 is TGCGCCAGCAGCTTCGACAGGGCTCCGGCCTTTTTT. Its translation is CASSFDRAPAFF.